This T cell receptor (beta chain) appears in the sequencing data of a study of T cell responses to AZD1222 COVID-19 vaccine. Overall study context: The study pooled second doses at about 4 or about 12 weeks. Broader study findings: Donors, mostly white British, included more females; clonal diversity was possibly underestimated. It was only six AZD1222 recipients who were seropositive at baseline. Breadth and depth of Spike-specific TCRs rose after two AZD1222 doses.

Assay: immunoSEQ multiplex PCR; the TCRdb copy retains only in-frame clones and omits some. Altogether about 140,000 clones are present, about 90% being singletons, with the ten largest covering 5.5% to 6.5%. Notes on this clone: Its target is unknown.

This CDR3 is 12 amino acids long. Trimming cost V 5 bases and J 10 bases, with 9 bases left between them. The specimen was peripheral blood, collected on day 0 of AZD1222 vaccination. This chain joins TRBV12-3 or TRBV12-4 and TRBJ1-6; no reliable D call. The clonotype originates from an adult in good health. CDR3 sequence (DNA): TGTGCCAGCAGTACTCAAGGATCACCCCTCCACTTT. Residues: CASSTQGSPLHF.